Sequencing of this T cell receptor beta chain was carried out in a study of cytomegalovirus exposure and HLA in healthy donors. Findings of the study overall: Earlier analysis yielded a pattern in which most TCR beta V segments were productive about 90% or about 30% of the time. Association of under 20,000 TCR beta sequences with HLA alleles was found at 0.05 false discovery rate in a later analysis. As a later analysis revealed, most CMV-associated TCR beta chains appeared HLA-restricted.

Primers included in the PCR were 60 Vbeta and 13 Jbeta primers. Assay used: immunoSEQ multiplex PCR; TCRdb lists only in-frame clones, some missing. The sample has 50,000 to 60,000 clones, about three quarters seen once. In regard to this clone: Its antigen is currently unknown.

The CDR3 has 13 residues. Looked up from germline, CDR1 is WNHNN and CDR2 is SYGVQD (reference sequence). Trimming removed 5 bases from V and 7 bases from J; junction bases left unmatched: 5. This chain connects TRBV10-1 to TRBJ2-7, with 10 bases aligning to TRBD1. Input material: PBMCs. The sequence was collected from a woman aged 40 to 50 in good health and CMV-seropositive. The CDR3 coding sequence is TGCGCCAGCAGTCGGACAGGGGGAGGGGAGCAGTACTTC. Translated: CASSRTGGGEQYF.